The 13 T cell receptor beta chains reported below all come from one sample, sequenced in a study of Ad26.COV2.S vaccination and SARS-CoV-2 variants. The assay was immunoSEQ multiplex PCR, and TCRdb's table has in-frame clones only and misses some. The sample has about 400,000 clones; around 91% are singletons. Described treatment: over 15 received Ad26.COV2.S at low or high dose, single or two shots; about 5 received placebo; per-sample allocation not given. All samples were drawn on day 63, counting from the first vaccine or placebo injection. The specimen was peripheral blood, collected in a trial of Ad26.COV2.S vaccine versus placebo. Every receptor here comes from a person aged 18 to 65 who received the Ad26.COV2.S COVID-19 vaccine or a placebo.

V is TRBV30 and J is TRBJ1-5; TRBD1 aligns across 7 bases. The CDR3 totals 14 residues. V lost 3 bases and J lost 4; bases outside the gene matches: 6. Germline CDR1 is GTSNPN and CDR2 is SVGIG (reference sequence). CDR3 in amino acids: CAWSAGQPNQPQHF. CDR3 sequence (DNA): TGTGCCTGGAGCGCGGGACAGCCGAATCAGCCCCAGCATTTT.

The chain joins TRBV3-1 (or the pseudogene TRBV3-2) to TRBJ2-1; the match to TRBD2 covers 8 bases. V gave up 0 bases and J gave up 7 bases; unmatched junction bases: 14. Looked up from germline, CDR1 is LGHDT and CDR2 is YNNKEL (reference sequence). This CDR3 contains 18 residues. For the CDR3, the DNA is TGTGCCAGCAGCCAAGATAGTACGGCGGGAGGCCGGGGAAATGAGCAGTTCTTC. Encoded protein: CASSQDSTAGGRGNEQFF.

The chain employs TRBV25-1 and TRBJ1-4; D gene ambiguous. V lost 1 base to trimming and J lost 8 bases, with 14 bases between them. The CDR3 consists of 15 residues. In germline, CDR1 is MGHDK, CDR2 SYGVNS. CDR3 DNA: TGTGCCAGCAGTGAATCAACGGGCTCAAAAGAAAAACTGTTTTTT. Translating it yields CASSESTGSKEKLFF.

This sequence joins TRBV13 and TRBJ1-1; D is perhaps TRBD1 (6 bases). The ends were cut back, 5 bases at V and 4 bases at J, with 17 bases in the middle. The CDR3 runs 15 residues. In germline, CDR1 is PRHDT, CDR2 FYEKMQ (reference sequence). The CDR3 here is CASSAQGIGSTEAFF. The CDR3 DNA follows: TGTGCCAGCAGCGCGCAGGGGATAGGTAGCACTGAAGCTTTCTTT.

The chain carries TRBV6-2 or TRBV6-3 and TRBJ1-1, with a weak D call TRBD1 (5 bases). This CDR3 spans 15 amino acids. The germline V and J ends were trimmed by 0 bases and 2 bases, with 10 bases remaining between them. Looked up from germline, CDR1 is MNHEY and CDR2 is SVGEGT. DNA for the CDR3: TGTGCCAGCAGTTACTCACTCAGGGCCAACACTGAAGCTTTCTTT. The encoded protein is CASSYSLRANTEAFF.

A remark on this clone: The DNA is omitted, as the CDR3 cannot be located on it reliably, and the CDR3 follows TCRdb's listing. This rearrangement joins TRBV30 to TRBJ2-7; no DNA check was done on the table's D call, TRBD1. CDR1 is GTSNPN and CDR2 is SVGIG in the germline V gene (reference sequence). The CDR3 contains 12 residues when both ends are counted. The CDR3 here is CAWGSGTALKYF.

This clone was seen more than once but under ten times. J is TRBJ1-1 and V is TRBV29-1, with 9 bases identical to TRBD1. There are 11 residues in the CDR3. Germline CDR1 and CDR2: SQVTM and ANQGSEA. After removal of 4 bases from V and 6 bases from J, the junction contained 0 bases not matched to a gene. The CDR3 nucleotides read TGCAGCGTTGGGGACAGGGCTGAAGCTTTCTTT. Amino acid sequence: CSVGDRAEAFF.

The chain is built from TRBV5-4 and TRBJ1-2; 7 bases match TRBD1. From germline, CDR1 is SGHNT and CDR2 YYREEE (reference sequence). Trimming cost V 4 bases and J 3 bases; bases outside gene matches: 3. The CDR3 contains 13 residues. The CDR3 spells CASSRQGDYGYTF. The CDR3 region has the DNA TGTGCCAGCAGCCGGCAGGGGGACTATGGCTACACCTTC. The full variable domain, its missing parts supplied by reference TRBV5-4 and TRBJ1-2, is ETGVTQSPTHLIKTRGQQVTLRCSSQSGHNTVSWYQQALGQGPQFIFQYYREEENGRGNFPPRFSGLQFPNYSSELNVNALELDDSALYLCASSRQGDYGYTFGSGTRLTVV.

This rearrangement joins TRBV5-4 to TRBJ2-4; D is unresolved. The CDR3 is 14 amino acids. V dropped 2 bases and J dropped 0 bases, with 6 bases sitting between them. Germline CDR1 reads SGHNT; CDR2 reads YYREEE (reference sequence). This chain's CDR3 is CASSLDPAKNIQYF. DNA for the CDR3: TGTGCCAGCAGCTTAGACCCAGCCAAAAACATTCAGTACTTC.

The rearrangement uses TRBV6-4 and TRBJ1-1; possible D gene TRBD1, 5 bases. From germline, CDR1 is MRHNA and CDR2 SNTAGT. The V and J ends lost 4 bases and 2 bases respectively, with 14 bases between them. This CDR3 is built from 15 residues. CDR3 in amino acids: CASSADRQPNTEAFF. The CDR3 DNA sequence: TGTGCCAGCAGTGCTGATCGACAGCCCAACACTGAAGCTTTCTTT.

The gene calls are TRBV7-8 and TRBJ2-1; possibly TRBD2 for D (6 bases). The CDR3 has 13 amino acids. Deletions cut 1 base from V and 7 bases from J, with 8 bases between. In germline, CDR1 is SGHVS, CDR2 FQNEAQ. CDR3 region: CASSLDRGNEQFF. The CDR3 nucleotides are TGTGCCAGCAGCTTAGATCGGGGGAATGAGCAGTTCTTC. Based on the CDR3 plus reference TRBV7-8 and TRBJ2-1, the full variable domain is GAGVSQSPRYKVAKRGQDVALRCDPISGHVSLFWYQQALGQGPEFLTYFQNEAQLDKSGLPSDRFFAERPEGSVSTLKIQRTQQEDSAVYLCASSLDRGNEQFFGPGTRLTVL.

The chain joins TRBV2 to TRBJ1-3; D is uncertain. This CDR3 spans 15 amino acids. The germline V gene has CDR1 SNHLY and CDR2 FYNNEI. The V end was cut by 6 bases, the J end by 0 bases, with 12 bases between. The CDR3 nucleotides read TGTGCCAGCAGCTTGGACCGACCCTCTGGAAACACCATATATTTT. The encoded protein is CASSLDRPSGNTIYF.

The gene calls are TRBV29-1 and TRBJ2-1; 9 bases map to TRBD1. The CDR3 is 14 amino acids. Germline V gene data show CDR1 as SQVTM and CDR2 as ANQGSEA. V shed 7 bases, J shed 8 bases, and the junction held 12 bases outside the gene matches. CDR3 sequence reads: CSGQTGTGFYEQFF. The CDR3, as DNA: TGCAGCGGTCAAACCGGGACAGGGTTTTATGAGCAGTTCTTC.